The 11 T cell receptor beta chains reported below all come from one sample, sequenced in a study of CD8+ T cells in alopecia areata. Reverse transcription of extracted RNA yielded cDNA, which provided the sequencing template. This table comes from immunoSEQ multiplex PCR, and its TCRdb copy is limited to in-frame clones, with some not included. The data contain 100,000 to 150,000 clones, around 60% of them singletons. The treatment here: oral pan-JAK inhibitor, 5-10 mg twice daily. Sequenced material: CD4+ T cells sorted from blood, taken at week 4, from a patient treated with tofacitinib. All receptors come from a human donor with alopecia areata.

The rearrangement links TRBV5-4 to TRBJ2-4; D unclear. The germline CDR1 and CDR2 sequences are SGHNT and YYREEE (reference sequence). The CDR3 loop spans 14 amino acids. V was clipped by 0 bases and J by 2 bases, with 6 bases between them. The CDR3 DNA follows: TGTGCCAGCAGCTTGGAGGTCTCCAAAAACATTCAGTACTTC. Protein sequence: CASSLEVSKNIQYF.

The V and J genes are TRBV29-1 and TRBJ2-2; TRBD1 is a possible D gene (5 bases). The germline gives CDR1 SQVTM, CDR2 ANQGSEA. Trimming shortened V by 3 bases and J by 4 bases, and 12 bases separated the two germline ends. The CDR3 consists of 14 residues. The CDR3 bases are TGCAGCGTTGATTGGCAGGGCGGCACCGGGGAGCTGTTTTTT. This encodes CSVDWQGGTGELFF.

This chain connects TRBV9 to TRBJ2-1, with TRBD2 matching 9 bases. Germline CDR1 reads SGDLS; CDR2 reads YYNGEE. Trimming cost V 0 bases and J 10 bases; bases outside gene matches: 14. This CDR3 is 17 amino acids long. CDR3 residues: CASSVGPHSGRWGEQFF. The CDR3 DNA is TGTGCCAGCAGCGTAGGCCCCCATAGCGGGAGATGGGGGGAGCAGTTCTTC.

In its sample, this clone was seen a few times. The V gene is TRBV5-1, the J gene TRBJ1-1, with TRBD1 matching 7 bases. Germline CDR1 is SGHRS and CDR2 is YFSETQ. V trimming: 3 bases; J trimming: 4 bases; junction bases outside the gene matches: 15. The CDR3 covers 17 residues. CDR3 DNA sequence: TGCGCCAGCAGCTACTTTAAGACAGGGTCTTTCGGCACTGAAGCTTTCTTT. Amino acids: CASSYFKTGSFGTEAFF. The whole variable domain, remainder taken from reference TRBV5-1 and TRBJ1-1, is KAGVTQTPRYLIKTRGQQVTLSCSPISGHRSVSWYQQTPGQGLQFLFEYFSETQRNKGNFPGRFSGRQFSNSRSEMNVSTLELGDSALYLCASSYFKTGSFGTEAFFGQGTRLTVV.

The gene calls are TRBV10-3 and TRBJ2-7; a weak D match, TRBD1 (6 bases). The V end was cut by 6 bases, the J end by 4 bases, with 13 bases between. Germline V lookup: CDR1 ENHRY, CDR2 SYGVKD. The CDR3 loop spans 13 amino acids. CDR3 sequence: CAIRGDTVYEQYF. The CDR3 nucleotides are TGTGCCATCAGGGGGGACACCGTTTACGAGCAGTACTTC.

The chain combines TRBV7-2 with TRBJ2-5; unclear D gene. The CDR3 totals 13 residues. Germline V CDR1 and CDR2: SGHTA, FQGNSA. Deletions cut 2 bases from V and 2 bases from J, with 6 bases between. In DNA, the CDR3 is TGTGCCAGCAGCTTATGGGCACAAGAGACCCAGTACTTC. Translated, it gives CASSLWAQETQYF.

The chain couples TRBV6-6 to TRBJ2-2; perhaps TRBD1 as D (6 bases). CDR1 and CDR2 from the germline V gene are MNHNY and SVGAGI (reference sequence). With 6 bases removed from V and 6 bases from J, the gap between germline ends came to 17 bases. There are 15 residues in the CDR3. Written as DNA, the CDR3 is TGTGCCAGCAGGTCGGGGCAGGGACATGCCGGGGAGCTGTTTTTT. Protein product: CASRSGQGHAGELFF.

J is TRBJ2-6 and V is TRBV29-1; D remains ambiguous. The germline CDR1 and CDR2 sequences are SQVTM and ANQGSEA. V gave up 5 bases and J gave up 0 bases, with 8 bases separating them. CDR3 size: 14 residues. This chain's CDR3 is CSVLATSGANVLTF. CDR3 nucleotides: TGCAGCGTTCTGGCAACCTCTGGGGCCAACGTCCTGACTTTC.

The chain is built from TRBV7-3 and TRBJ1-5; D is ambiguous. Germline CDR1 SGHTA, CDR2 FQGTGA. V dropped 2 bases and J dropped 4 bases, with 6 bases sitting between them. The CDR3 contains 13 residues. The CDR3 region has the DNA TGTGCCAGCAGCTTAGGGCAGAATCAGCCCCAGCATTTT. Its protein is CASSLGQNQPQHF.

This clone was counted between two and nine times. This chain links TRBV28 with TRBJ2-6, with D perhaps assigned TRBD1 or TRBD2 (5 bases each). This CDR3 is 13 amino acids long. CDR1 and CDR2 (germline): MDHEN, SYDVKM. V was clipped by 8 bases and J by 4 bases, with 9 bases between them. The CDR3 spells CASGGTGANVLTF. The DNA for the CDR3 is TGTGCCAGCGGGGGAACCGGGGCCAACGTCCTGACTTTC.

This clone was counted only a few times. The chain combines TRBV7-2 with TRBJ2-7; 11 bases line up with TRBD2. Germline CDR1 SGHTA, CDR2 FQGNSA. The trim removed 5 bases at V and 2 bases at J, leaving 8 bases unmatched. The CDR3 runs to 16 residues. The CDR3 nucleotides are TGTGCCAGCAGCCCCCGACCTAGCGGGGGGCCCTACGAGCAGTACTTC. This encodes CASSPRPSGGPYEQYF.